This T cell receptor beta chain was sequenced during a study of blood T cell repertoires in COVID-19. Germline assignment: CDR1 MNHEY and CDR2 SVGEGT. The V gene end was trimmed by 6 bases and the J gene end by 1 base; junction bases not matched to a gene: 2. The CDR3 covers 13 residues. TCRdb keeps only in-frame clones here, not all; method: immunoSEQ multiplex PCR. The data contain about 130,000 clones, around 83% of them singletons. This clone showed up just once. V gene TRBV6-2 or TRBV6-3 combines with J gene TRBJ1-2, with 7 bases aligning to TRBD1. The sequencing input was PBMCs or T cells enriched from blood (not recorded which). This TCR was sampled from a man aged 30-40 years who had recovered from COVID-19. As DNA, the CDR3 is TGTGCCAGCAGCCAGGGGGATAACTATGGCTACACCTTC. Its protein product is CASSQGDNYGYTF.